This TCR beta chain was obtained from a study of blood T cell repertoires in COVID-19. Overall study: Acute and convalescent COVID-19 specimens originated in the United States, Italy and Spain.

Trimming removed 3 bases from V and 2 bases from J, with 14 bases in between. Germline V gene sequence: CDR1 SQVTM, CDR2 ANQGSEA. This CDR3 region has 16 residues. Individuals aged roughly 18 to 95 years were recruited from fewer than 25 US areas. The method was immunoSEQ multiplex PCR; TCRdb's version includes in-frame clones alone and lacks a portion of them. The sample includes 250,000 to 300,000 clones, roughly 91% seen only once; the top ten take roughly 1.9%. The chain combines TRBV29-1 with TRBJ2-6, with D tentatively TRBD2 (6 bases). This TCR was sampled from a woman aged 60-70 years who had recovered from COVID-19. Sequencing used PBMCs or T cells enriched from blood (not recorded which). Here the CDR3 reads CSVEIMGGTGANVLTF. The CDR3 DNA reads as TGCAGCGTTGAGATTATGGGGGGAACTGGGGCCAACGTCCTGACTTTC.